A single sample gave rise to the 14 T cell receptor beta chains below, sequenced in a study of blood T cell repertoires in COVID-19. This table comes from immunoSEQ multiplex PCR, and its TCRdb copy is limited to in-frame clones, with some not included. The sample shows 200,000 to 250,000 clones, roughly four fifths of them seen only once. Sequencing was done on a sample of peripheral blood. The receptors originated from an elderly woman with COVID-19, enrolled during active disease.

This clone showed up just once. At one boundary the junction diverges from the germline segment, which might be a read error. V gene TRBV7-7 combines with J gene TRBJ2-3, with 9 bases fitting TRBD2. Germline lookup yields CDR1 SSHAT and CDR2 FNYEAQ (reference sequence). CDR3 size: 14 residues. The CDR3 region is CASSSSAGGDTQYF. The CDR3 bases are TGTGCTAGCAGCTCCTCAGCGGGAGGCGATACGCAGTATTTT.

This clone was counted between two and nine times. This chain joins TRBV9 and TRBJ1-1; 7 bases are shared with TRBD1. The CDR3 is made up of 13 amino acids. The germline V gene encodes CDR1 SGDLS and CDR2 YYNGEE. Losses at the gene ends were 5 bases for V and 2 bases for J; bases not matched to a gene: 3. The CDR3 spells CASRRDSNTEAFF. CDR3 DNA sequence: TGTGCCAGCAGGAGGGACAGTAACACTGAAGCTTTCTTT. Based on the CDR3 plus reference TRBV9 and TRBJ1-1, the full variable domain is DSGVTQTPKHLITATGQRVTLRCSPRSGDLSVYWYQQSLDQGLQFLIQYYNGEERAKGNILERFSAQQFPDLHSELNLSSLELGDSALYFCASRRDSNTEAFFGQGTRLTVV.

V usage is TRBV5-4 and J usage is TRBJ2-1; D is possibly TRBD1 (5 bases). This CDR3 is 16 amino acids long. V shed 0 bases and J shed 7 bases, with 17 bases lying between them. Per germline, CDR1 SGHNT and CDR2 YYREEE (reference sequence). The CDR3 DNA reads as TGTGCCAGCAGCTTGGGTGGGCAGGGAATGCTTAATGAGCAGTTCTTC. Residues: CASSLGGQGMLNEQFF.

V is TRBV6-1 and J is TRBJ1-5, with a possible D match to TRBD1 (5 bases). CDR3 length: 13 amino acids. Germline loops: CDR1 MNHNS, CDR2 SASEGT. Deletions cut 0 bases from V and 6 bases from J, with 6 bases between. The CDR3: CASSEAGAQPQHF. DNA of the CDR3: TGTGCCAGCAGTGAAGCAGGGGCTCAGCCCCAGCATTTT.

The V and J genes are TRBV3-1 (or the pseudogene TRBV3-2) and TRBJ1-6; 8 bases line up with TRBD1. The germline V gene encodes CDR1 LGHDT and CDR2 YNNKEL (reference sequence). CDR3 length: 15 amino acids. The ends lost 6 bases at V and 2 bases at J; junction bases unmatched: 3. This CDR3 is CASRTTGAYNSPLHF. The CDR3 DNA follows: TGTGCCAGCAGGACGACAGGGGCCTATAATTCACCCCTCCACTTT.

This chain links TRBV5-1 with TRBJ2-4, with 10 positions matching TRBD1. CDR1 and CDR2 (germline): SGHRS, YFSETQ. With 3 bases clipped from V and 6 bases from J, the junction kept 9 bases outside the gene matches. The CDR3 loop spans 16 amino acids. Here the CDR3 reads CASSSGPGQGTNIQYF. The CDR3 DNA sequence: TGCGCCAGCAGCTCCGGCCCGGGACAGGGGACAAACATTCAGTACTTC.

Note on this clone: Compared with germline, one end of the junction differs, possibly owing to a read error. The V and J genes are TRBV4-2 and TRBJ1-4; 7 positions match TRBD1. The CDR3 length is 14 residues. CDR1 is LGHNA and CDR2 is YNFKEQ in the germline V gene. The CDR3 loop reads CASNHDRVNEELFF. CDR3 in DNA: TGTGCCAGCAACCATGACAGGGTTAATGAAGAACTGTTTTTT.

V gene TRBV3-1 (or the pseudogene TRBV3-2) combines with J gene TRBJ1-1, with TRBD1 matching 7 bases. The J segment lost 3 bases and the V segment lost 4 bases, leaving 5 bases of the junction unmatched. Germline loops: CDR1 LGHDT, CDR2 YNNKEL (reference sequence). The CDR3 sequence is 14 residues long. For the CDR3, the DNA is TGTGCCAGCAGCCGGACCCAGGGGGACACTGAAGCTTTCTTT. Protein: CASSRTQGDTEAFF.

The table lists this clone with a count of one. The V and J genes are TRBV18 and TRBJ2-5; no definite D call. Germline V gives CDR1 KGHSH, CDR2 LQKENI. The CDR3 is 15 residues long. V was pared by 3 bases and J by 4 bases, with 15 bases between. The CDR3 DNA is TGTGCCAGCTCACCGCTCAAGGTGCCGGGAGAGACCCAGTACTTC. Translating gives CASSPLKVPGETQYF. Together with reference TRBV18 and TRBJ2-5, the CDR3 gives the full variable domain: NAGVMQNPRHLVRRRGQEARLRCSPMKGHSHVYWYRQLPEEGLKFMVYLQKENIIDESGMPKERFSAEFPKEGPSILRIQQVVRGDSAAYFCASSPLKVPGETQYFGPGTRLLVL.

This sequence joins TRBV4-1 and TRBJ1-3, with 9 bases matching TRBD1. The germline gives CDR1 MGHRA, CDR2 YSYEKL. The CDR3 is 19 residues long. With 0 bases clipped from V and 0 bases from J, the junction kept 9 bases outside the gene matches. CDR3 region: CASSQDRTQGALSGNTIYF. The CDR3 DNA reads TGCGCCAGCAGCCAAGATAGAACACAGGGGGCGCTCTCTGGAAACACCATATATTTT.

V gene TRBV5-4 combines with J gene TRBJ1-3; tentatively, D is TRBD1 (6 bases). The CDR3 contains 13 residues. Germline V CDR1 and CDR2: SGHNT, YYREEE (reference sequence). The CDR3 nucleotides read TGTGCTGCGGGGGCTGATAATGGAAACACCATATATTTT. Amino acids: CAAGADNGNTIYF.

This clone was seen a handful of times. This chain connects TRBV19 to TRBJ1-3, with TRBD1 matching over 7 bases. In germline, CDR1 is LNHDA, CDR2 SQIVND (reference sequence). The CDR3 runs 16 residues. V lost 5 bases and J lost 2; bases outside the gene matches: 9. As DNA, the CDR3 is TGTGCCAGTAGTGTACGACAGGGTTCGGCTGGAAACACCATATATTTT. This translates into CASSVRQGSAGNTIYF. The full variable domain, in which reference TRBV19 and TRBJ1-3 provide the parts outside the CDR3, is DGGITQSPKYLFRKEGQNVTLSCEQNLNHDAMYWYRQDPGQGLRLIYYSQIVNDFQKGDIAEGYSVSREKKESFPLTVTSAQKNPTAFYLCASSVRQGSAGNTIYFGEGSWLTVV.

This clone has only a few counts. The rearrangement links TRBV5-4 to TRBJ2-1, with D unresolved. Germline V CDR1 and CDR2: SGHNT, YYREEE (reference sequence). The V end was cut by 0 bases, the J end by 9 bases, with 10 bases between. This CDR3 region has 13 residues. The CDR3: CASSLDAIGEQFF. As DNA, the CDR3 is TGTGCCAGCAGCTTGGACGCCATCGGTGAGCAGTTCTTC.

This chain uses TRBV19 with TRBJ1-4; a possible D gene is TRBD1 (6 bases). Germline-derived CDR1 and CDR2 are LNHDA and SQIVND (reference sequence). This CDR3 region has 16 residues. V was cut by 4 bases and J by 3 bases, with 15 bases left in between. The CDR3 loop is CASSTLGGAANEKLFF. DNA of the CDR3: TGTGCCAGTAGTACCCTCGGGGGGGCGGCTAATGAAAAACTGTTTTTT.